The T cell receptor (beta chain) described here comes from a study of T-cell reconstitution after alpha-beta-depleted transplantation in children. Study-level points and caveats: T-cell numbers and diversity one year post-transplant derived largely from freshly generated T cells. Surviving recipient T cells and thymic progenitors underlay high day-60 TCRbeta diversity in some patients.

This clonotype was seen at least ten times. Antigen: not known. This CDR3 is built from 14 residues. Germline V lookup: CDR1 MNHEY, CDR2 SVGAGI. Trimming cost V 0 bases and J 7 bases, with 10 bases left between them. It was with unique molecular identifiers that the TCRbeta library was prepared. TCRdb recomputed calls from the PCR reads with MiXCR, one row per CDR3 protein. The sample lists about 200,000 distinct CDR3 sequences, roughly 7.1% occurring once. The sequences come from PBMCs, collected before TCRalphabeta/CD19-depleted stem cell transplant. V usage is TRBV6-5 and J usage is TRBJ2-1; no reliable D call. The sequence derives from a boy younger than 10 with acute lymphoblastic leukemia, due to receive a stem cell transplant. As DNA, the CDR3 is TGTGCCAGCAGTTACTCTTTACAAATTAATGAGCAGTTCTTC. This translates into CASSYSLQINEQFF.